Sequencing of this T cell receptor (beta chain) was carried out in a study of post-analysis software for immune sequencing data. Study observations and caveats: Patients used about 5 TRBV segments, including TRBV5-6, TRBV5-1 and TRBV20-1, more often than controls.

Germline V gives CDR1 SGHTA, CDR2 FQGNSA. Deletions cut 5 bases from V and 5 bases from J, with 12 bases between. The CDR3 is 13 residues long. Unique molecular identifiers were present in the TCR beta cDNA libraries. TCRdb redid the calling of the PCR reads with MiXCR, one entry per CDR3 protein. Counted here are hundreds of thousands of distinct CDR3 sequences, less than 40% occurring once; the ten biggest clones make up 7.6%. A note on this clonotype: Its cognate antigen is unknown.

This clonotype originated in a girl aged 2 to 9 with multiple sclerosis. The chain has TRBV7-2 and TRBJ1-2; D call uncertain. Input material: blood. The CDR3 reads CASSLQLTYGYTF. The CDR3 coding sequence is TGTGCCAGCAGCCTACAGCTTACTTATGGCTACACCTTC.